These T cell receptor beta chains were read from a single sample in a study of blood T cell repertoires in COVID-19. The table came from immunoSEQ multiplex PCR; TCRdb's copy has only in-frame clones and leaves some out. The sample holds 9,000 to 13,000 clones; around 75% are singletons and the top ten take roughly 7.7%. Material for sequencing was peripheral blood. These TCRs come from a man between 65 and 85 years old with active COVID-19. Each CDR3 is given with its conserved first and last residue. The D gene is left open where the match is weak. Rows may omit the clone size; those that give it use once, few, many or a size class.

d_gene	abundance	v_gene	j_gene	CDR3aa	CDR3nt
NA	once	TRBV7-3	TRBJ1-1	CASSLSQNTEAFF	TGTGCCAGCAGCTTATCCCAGAACACTGAAGCTTTCTTT
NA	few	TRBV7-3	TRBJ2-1	CASSLRKVRGLYNEQFF	TGTGCCAGCAGCTTACGGAAGGTGCGGGGGCTCTACAATGAGCAGTTCTTC
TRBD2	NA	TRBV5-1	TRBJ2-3	CASSFLAGGFDTQYF	TGCGCCAGCAGCTTCCTAGCGGGGGGCTTTGATACGCAGTATTTT
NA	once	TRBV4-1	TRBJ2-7	CASSQDGQPYEQYF	TGCGCCAGCAGCCAAGATGGGCAGCCCTACGAGCAGTACTTC
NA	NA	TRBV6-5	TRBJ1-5	CASSINTGSQPQHF	TGTGCCAGCAGTATAAATACAGGGTCTCAGCCCCAGCATTTT
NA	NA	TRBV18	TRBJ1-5	CASSNSRGTNQPQHF	TGTGCCAGCTCCAATAGCCGGGGTACCAATCAGCCCCAGCATTTT
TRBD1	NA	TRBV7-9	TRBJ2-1	CASSLYRDRGGEQFF	TGTGCCAGCAGTTTGTACCGGGACAGGGGAGGTGAGCAGTTCTTC
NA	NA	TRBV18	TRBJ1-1	CASSPEAGRRAEAFF	TGTGCCAGCTCACCTGAGGCAGGGCGGAGGGCTGAAGCTTTCTTT
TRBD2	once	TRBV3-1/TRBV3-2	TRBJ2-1	CASSHFIAGAYNEQFF	TGTGCCAGCAGCCATTTTATAGCGGGGGCCTACAATGAGCAGTTCTTC
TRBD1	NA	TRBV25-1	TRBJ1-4	CASRHKDRANEKLFF	TGTGCCAGCAGACACAAGGACAGGGCTAATGAAAAACTGTTTTTT
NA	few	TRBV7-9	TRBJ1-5	CASSAGFQPQHF	TGTGCCAGCAGCGCAGGGTTTCAGCCCCAGCATTTT
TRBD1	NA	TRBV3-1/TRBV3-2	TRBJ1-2	CASSTGQGLGSNYGYTF	TGTGCCAGCAGCACTGGACAGGGGCTTGGAAGCAACTATGGCTACACCTTC
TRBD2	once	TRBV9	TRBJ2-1	CASSVVVLAGYNEQFF	TGTGCCAGCAGCGTAGTGGTCCTAGCGGGGTACAATGAGCAGTTCTTC
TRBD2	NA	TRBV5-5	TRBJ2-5	CASSPGGLYQETQYF	TGTGCCAGCAGCCCGGGGGGACTATACCAAGAGACCCAGTACTTC
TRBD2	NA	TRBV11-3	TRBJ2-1	CASSRLATDYNEQFF	TGTGCCAGCAGCCGACTAGCCACGGACTACAATGAGCAGTTCTTC
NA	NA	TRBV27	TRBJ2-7	CASSPGEAGEQYF	TGTGCCAGCAGTCCCGGGGAGGCGGGCGAGCAGTACTTC
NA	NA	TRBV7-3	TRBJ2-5	CASSLGLVPAEETQYF	TGTGCCAGCAGCTTAGGTCTAGTCCCCGCAGAAGAGACCCAGTACTTC
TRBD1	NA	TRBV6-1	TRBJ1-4	CASSEAGRGLKLFF	TGTGCCAGCAGTGAAGCGGGCAGGGGGTTGAAACTGTTTTTT
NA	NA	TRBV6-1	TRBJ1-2	CASSERGGRTVNYGYTF	TGTGCCAGCAGTGAAAGAGGAGGACGGACCGTAAACTATGGCTACACCTTC
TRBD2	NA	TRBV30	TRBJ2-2	CAWRSSLGLAGGFGELFF	TGTGCCTGGAGGTCCTCTCTGGGACTAGCGGGGGGGTTCGGGGAGCTGTTTTTT
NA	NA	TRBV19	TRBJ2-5	CASNPSGGEETQYF	TGTGCCAGTAACCCATCGGGCGGGGAAGAGACCCAGTACTTC
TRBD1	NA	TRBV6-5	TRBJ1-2	CASSRQGGGYTF	TGTGCCAGCAGTCGACAGGGGGGCGGCTACACCTTC
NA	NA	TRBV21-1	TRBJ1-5	CASSKAHGDTDQPQHF	TGTGCCAGCAGCAAAGCTCACGGAGATACTGATCAGCCCCAGCATTTT
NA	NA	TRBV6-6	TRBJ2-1	CASSSPQVGSYNEQFF	TGTGCCAGCAGTTCTCCACAGGTCGGGTCCTACAATGAGCAGTTCTTC
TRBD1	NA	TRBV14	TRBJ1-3	CASSQSDRVGNTIYF	TGTGCCAGCAGCCAATCGGACAGGGTTGGAAACACCATATATTTT
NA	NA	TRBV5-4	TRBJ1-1	CASSLAGVRDTEAFF	TGTGCCAGCAGCTTGGCAGGGGTTCGGGACACTGAAGCTTTCTTT
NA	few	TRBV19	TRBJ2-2	CASRQETGELFF	TGTGCCAGTAGACAGGAAACCGGGGAGCTGTTTTTT
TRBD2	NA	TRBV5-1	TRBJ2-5	CASSSGASGGAAETQYF	TGCGCCAGCAGCTCCGGGGCTAGCGGGGGGGCAGCCGAGACCCAGTACTTC
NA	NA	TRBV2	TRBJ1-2	CASSVSYGYTF	TGTGCCAGCAGTGTCAGCTATGGCTACACCTTC
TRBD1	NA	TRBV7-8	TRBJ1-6	CASSEGQPNSPLHF	TGTGCCAGCAGCGAGGGACAGCCGAATTCACCCCTCCACTTT
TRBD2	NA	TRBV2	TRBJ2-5	CASRGRGTSGGIPKRTQYF	TGTGCCAGCAGAGGGAGAGGGACTAGCGGGGGGATACCTAAGAGAACCCAGTACTTC
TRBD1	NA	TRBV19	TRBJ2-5	CASSLGQGFQETQYF	TGTGCCAGTAGCCTAGGACAGGGCTTCCAAGAGACCCAGTACTTC
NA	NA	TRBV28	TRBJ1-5	CAWEGPEGNQPQHF	TGTGCTTGGGAGGGCCCGGAGGGGAATCAGCCCCAGCATTTT
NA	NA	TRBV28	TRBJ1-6	CASGGSNSPLHF	TGTGCCAGTGGGGGGAGTAATTCACCCCTCCACTTT
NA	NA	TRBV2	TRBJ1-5	CASSSNGFGGNQPQHF	TGTGCCAGCAGTTCTAATGGATTCGGAGGAAATCAGCCCCAGCATTTT
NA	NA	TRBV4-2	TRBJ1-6	CASSQAGPQSPLHF	TGTGCCAGCAGCCAAGCAGGCCCCCAGTCACCCCTCCACTTT
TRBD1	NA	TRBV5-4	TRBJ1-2	CASSSGQANYGYTF	TGTGCCAGCAGCTCGGGACAGGCGAACTATGGCTACACCTTC
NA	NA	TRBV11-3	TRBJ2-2	CASSLGTANTGELFF	TGTGCCAGCAGCTTAGGGACAGCAAACACCGGGGAGCTGTTTTTT
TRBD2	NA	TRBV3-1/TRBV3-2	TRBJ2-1	CASSPLLLGRGDNEQFF	TGTGCCAGCAGCCCGCTTTTGCTAGGGCGGGGGGACAATGAGCAGTTCTTC
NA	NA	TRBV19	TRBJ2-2	CASSQHRGTHRTGNTGELFF	TGTGCCAGTAGTCAACACCGGGGGACCCACCGGACAGGGAACACCGGGGAGCTGTTTTTT
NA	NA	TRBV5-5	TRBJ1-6	CASSPPPGSPLHF	TGTGCCAGCTCACCTCCCCCGGGGTCACCCCTCCACTTT
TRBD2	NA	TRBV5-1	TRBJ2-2	CASRVITSGGNTGELFF	TGCGCCAGCAGAGTTATAACTAGCGGGGGGAACACCGGGGAGCTGTTTTTT
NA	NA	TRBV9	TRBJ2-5	CASSGPIVGGVETQYF	TGTGCCAGCAGTGGTCCCATTGTCGGGGGAGTGGAGACCCAGTACTTC
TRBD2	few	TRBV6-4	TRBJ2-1	CASSDSASGEQFF	TGTGCCAGCAGTGACTCCGCTAGCGGTGAGCAGTTCTTC
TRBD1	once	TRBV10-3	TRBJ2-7	CAMGQTGAKVYEQYF	TGTGCCATGGGCCAGACAGGGGCAAAGGTCTACGAGCAGTACTTC
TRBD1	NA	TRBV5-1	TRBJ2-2	CASSFSDRATGELFF	TGCGCCAGCAGCTTCTCGGACAGGGCCACCGGGGAGCTGTTTTTT
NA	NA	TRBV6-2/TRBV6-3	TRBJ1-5	CASSYSKDGTKGFGNQPQHF	TGTGCCAGCAGTTACTCGAAAGATGGTACAAAGGGGTTTGGCAATCAGCCCCAGCATTTT
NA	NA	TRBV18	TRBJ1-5	CASSSGDSNQPQHF	TGTGCCAGCTCATCCGGAGATAGCAATCAGCCCCAGCATTTT
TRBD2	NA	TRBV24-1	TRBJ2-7	CATSDLRDPLAGGYEQYF	TGTGCCACCAGTGATCTTAGGGACCCTCTAGCGGGGGGCTACGAGCAGTACTTC
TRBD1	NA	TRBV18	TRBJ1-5	CASSPLGQGGNQPQHF	TGTGCCAGCTCACCTCTGGGACAGGGGGGCAATCAGCCCCAGCATTTT
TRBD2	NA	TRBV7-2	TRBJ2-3	CASSPLAGGLKDTQYF	TGTGCCAGCAGCCCTCTAGCGGGGGGGCTCAAAGATACGCAGTATTTT
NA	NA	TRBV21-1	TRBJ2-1	CASTRTSGRSYNEQFF	TGTGCCAGCACTAGGACTAGCGGGAGATCCTACAATGAGCAGTTCTTC
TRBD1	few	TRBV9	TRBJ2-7	CASSVDDRASEQYF	TGTGCCAGCAGCGTAGATGACAGGGCGAGCGAGCAGTACTTC
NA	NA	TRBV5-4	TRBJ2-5	CASSGRQAEETQYF	TGTGCCAGCAGCGGCAGACAGGCGGAGGAGACCCAGTACTTC